The entry below describes one T cell receptor beta chain. Its antigen is not known. In each sample, at least 6.5 million PBMCs were isolated. The data stem from a study of blood T cells in healthy people across ages. General study points: Lack of knowledge of donor CMV status possibly confounded expanded clonotype changes.

Alongside a J-beta primer mix, a sample-barcoded 5' primer served in a second PCR lasting roughly 7 to 11 cycles. Any given sample supplied a minimum of 3 million CDR3-containing paired-end reads. A single record per CDR3 protein comes from TCRdb applying MiXCR to the 5' RACE reads. The sample gives some 1,500,000 distinct CDR3 sequences, approximately 43% of which show up once; just over 4% is in the top ten. The receptor was derived from a woman younger than 35 in good health. Sequencing input: blood.

CDR3 amino acids: CASSQDRITASEQYF. CDR3 nucleotide sequence: TGCGCCAGCAGCCAAGACAGAATTACGGCCTCCGAGCAGTACTTC. The chain joins TRBV4-3 to TRBJ2-7, with D unresolved. Looked up from germline, CDR1 is LGHNA and CDR2 is YSLEER. The V and J ends lost 0 bases and 6 bases respectively, with 15 bases between them. The CDR3 loop spans 15 amino acids.